This is a list of T cell receptor beta chains from one sample in a study of a mutant IDH1 vaccine in newly diagnosed glioma. The table came from immunoSEQ multiplex PCR; TCRdb's copy has only in-frame clones and leaves some out. Counted here are under 35,000 clones, more than 60% occurring once; the ten biggest clones make up around 7.6%. Their recognized antigens are unknown. Specimen: PBMCs, collected from a glioma patient whose treatment included an IDH1 peptide vaccine. Receptors were obtained from a man between 50 and 59 years old with glioma. The CDR3 runs from the conserved cysteine through the conserved F or W. Each record gives: clone size, D gene, J gene, V gene, CDR3 protein, CDR3 DNA. D genes are given only for firm matches. Rows may omit the clone size; those that give it use once, few, many or a size class.

once | . | TRBJ2-5 | TRBV18 | CASTTWGSETQYF | TGTGCCAGCACCACTTGGGGATCAGAGACCCAGTACTTC
. | . | TRBJ1-5 | TRBV16 | CASSLQGDQPQHF | TGTGCCAGCAGCCTTCAGGGAGATCAGCCCCAGCATTTT
. | . | TRBJ1-2 | TRBV5-4 | CASSLGGDGYTF | TGTGCCAGCAGCTTGGGCGGGGATGGCTACACCTTC
. | TRBD2 | TRBJ2-3 | TRBV19 | CASTWRGARTDTQYF | TGTGCCAGTACATGGCGGGGGGCACGCACAGATACGCAGTATTTT
few | TRBD1 | TRBJ1-5 | TRBV19 | CASSIPRQGTPMGGNQPQHF | TGTGCCAGTAGTATACCTAGACAGGGGACACCGATGGGTGGCAATCAGCCCCAGCATTTT
. | . | TRBJ1-1 | TRBV2 | CASSPGGTEAFF | TGTGCCAGCAGTCCTGGGGGGACTGAAGCTTTCTTT
few | . | TRBJ1-1 | TRBV5-1 | CASSRSMGDTEAFF | TGCGCCAGCAGTCGTAGTATGGGGGACACTGAAGCTTTCTTT
once | TRBD2 | TRBJ2-7 | TRBV18 | CASSSTGLAGVYEQYF | TGTGCCAGCTCATCAACCGGACTAGCGGGAGTCTACGAGCAGTACTTC
. | . | TRBJ2-2 | TRBV11-2 | CASGRGGGELFF | TGTGCCAGCGGCAGAGGTGGCGGGGAGCTGTTTTTT
. | TRBD2 | TRBJ2-3 | TRBV9 | CASSVGGGDTQYF | TGTGCCAGCAGCGTGGGGGGGGGAGATACGCAGTATTTT
few | TRBD1 | TRBJ1-2 | TRBV2 | CASRVDRGENYGYTF | TGTGCCAGCAGGGTGGACAGGGGCGAGAACTATGGCTACACCTTC
. | . | TRBJ1-1 | TRBV5-8 | CASSLIYDTEAFF | TGTGCCAGCAGCTTAATCTATGACACTGAAGCTTTCTTT
. | . | TRBJ1-1 | TRBV5-4 | CASSHPTANTEAFF | TGTGCCAGCAGCCACCCGACAGCTAACACTGAAGCTTTCTTT
. | . | TRBJ1-1 | TRBV5-1 | CASSFGQQNTEAFF | TGCGCCAGCAGCTTTGGACAGCAGAACACTGAAGCTTTCTTT
. | . | TRBJ1-1 | TRBV7-8 | CASSRNRQEEAFF | TGTGCCAGCAGCCGAAACCGACAGGAAGAAGCTTTCTTT
. | . | TRBJ1-1 | TRBV9 | CASSPLGTEAFF | TGTGCCAGCAGCCCGCTGGGCACTGAAGCTTTCTTT
. | TRBD2 | TRBJ2-7 | TRBV7-2 | CASSSEREVFVEQYF | TGTGCCAGCAGCTCAGAGCGGGAGGTTTTCGTCGAGCAGTACTTC
. | . | TRBJ2-4 | TRBV25-1 | CASSDSLRNIQYF | TGTGCCAGCAGTGACAGCCTCAGGAACATTCAGTACTTC
. | . | TRBJ2-1 | TRBV4-2 | CASSQEEAYNEQFF | TGTGCCAGCAGCCAAGAGGAGGCCTACAATGAGCAGTTCTTC
. | TRBD1 | TRBJ2-1 | TRBV7-2 | CASSVGQGNEQFF | TGTGCCAGCAGCGTAGGACAGGGCAATGAGCAGTTCTTC
. | . | TRBJ1-1 | TRBV27 | CASSPPTSGNTEAFF | TGTGCCAGCAGTCCTCCTACCTCCGGGAACACTGAAGCTTTCTTT
. | . | TRBJ1-3 | TRBV11-3 | CASSLEGLSGNTIYF | TGTGCCAGCAGCTTAGAGGGACTCTCTGGAAACACCATATATTTT
. | TRBD2 | TRBJ2-1 | TRBV5-4 | CASSRGLAGEGNEQFF | TGTGCCAGCAGCCGAGGACTAGCGGGAGAAGGGAATGAGCAGTTCTTC
few | . | TRBJ2-7 | TRBV21-1 | CASPGDEQYF | TGTGCCAGCCCAGGGGACGAGCAGTACTTC
. | . | TRBJ2-6 | TRBV5-6 | CASSGYSEANVLTF | TGTGCCAGCAGCGGCTATTCTGAGGCCAACGTCCTGACTTTC
once | . | TRBJ2-1 | TRBV7-2 | CASSLDNEQFF | TGTGCCAGCAGCTTGGACAATGAGCAGTTCTTC
. | TRBD2 | TRBJ2-1 | TRBV6-4 | CASSGTSGSYNEQFF | TGTGCCAGCAGTGGGACTAGCGGCTCCTACAATGAGCAGTTCTTC
few | . | TRBJ1-1 | TRBV7-8 | CASSTTGLLNTEAFF | TGTGCCAGCAGTACTACGGGACTCCTGAACACTGAAGCTTTCTTT
. | . | TRBJ1-1 | TRBV2 | CAGGRGMNTEAFF | TGTGCCGGAGGGCGAGGCATGAACACTGAAGCTTTCTTT
few | . | TRBJ1-5 | TRBV7-8 | CASSLVLGDQPQHF | TGTGCCAGCAGCTTAGTCCTCGGTGACCAGCCCCAGCATTTT